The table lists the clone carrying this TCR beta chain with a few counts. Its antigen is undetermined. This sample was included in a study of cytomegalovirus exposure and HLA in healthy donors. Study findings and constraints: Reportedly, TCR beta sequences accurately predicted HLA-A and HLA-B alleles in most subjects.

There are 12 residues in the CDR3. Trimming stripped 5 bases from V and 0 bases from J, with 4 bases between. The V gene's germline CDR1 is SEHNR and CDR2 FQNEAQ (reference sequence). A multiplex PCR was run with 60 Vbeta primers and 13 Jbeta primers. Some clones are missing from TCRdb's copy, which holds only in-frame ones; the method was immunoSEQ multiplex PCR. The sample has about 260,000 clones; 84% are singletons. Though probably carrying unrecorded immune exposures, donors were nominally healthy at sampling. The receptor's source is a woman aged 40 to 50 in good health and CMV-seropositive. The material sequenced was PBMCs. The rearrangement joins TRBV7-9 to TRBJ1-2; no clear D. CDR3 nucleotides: TGTGCCAGCAGCCCTACTAACTATGGCTACACCTTC. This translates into CASSPTNYGYTF. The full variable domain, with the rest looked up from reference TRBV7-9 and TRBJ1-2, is DTGVSQNPRHKITKRGQNVTFRCDPISEHNRLYWYRQTLGQGPEFLTYFQNEAQLEKSRLLSDRFSAERPKGSFSTLEIQRTEQGDSAMYLCASSPTNYGYTFGSGTRLTVV.